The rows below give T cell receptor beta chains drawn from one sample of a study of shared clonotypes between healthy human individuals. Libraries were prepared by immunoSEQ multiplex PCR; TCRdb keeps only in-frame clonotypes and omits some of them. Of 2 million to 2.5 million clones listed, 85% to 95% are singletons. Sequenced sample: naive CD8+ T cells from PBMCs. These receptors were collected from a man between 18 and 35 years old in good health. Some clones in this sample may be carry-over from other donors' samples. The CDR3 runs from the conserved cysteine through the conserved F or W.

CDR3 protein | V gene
CSVETPTGGIYNEQFF | TRBV29-1
CASSYELGNYNEQFF | TRBV6-5
CASSSGEAHTDTQYF | TRBV5-1
CASSLAGGVTEAFF | TRBV5-6
CASSPDRVFAFF | TRBV11-2
CASSQRETQYF | TRBV4-1
CASGIRDSSYEQYF | TRBV5-4
CASSLEGTGGTEAFF | TRBV28
CAISESRSLEQFF | TRBV10-3
CASSYSISSNYEQYF | TRBV6-5
CASSIRRGLGEQYF | TRBV28
CASKPGHSSSYEQYF | TRBV2
CASTSSSYNEQFF | TRBV11-2
CASSFEAGGGTGELFF | TRBV11-1
CASSLVAGAYEQYF | TRBV11-2
CASSTGTGVENEQFF | TRBV7-7
CASSLSGNMNTEAFF | TRBV19
CASSLETGYGYTF | TRBV7-9
CASTRDRGPYEQYF | TRBV13
CASGVADTQYF | TRBV28